This note documents a single T cell receptor beta chain sequence. The data were taken from a study of blood T cell repertoires in COVID-19. Here immunoSEQ multiplex PCR was the method, and the copy in TCRdb shows in-frame clones only, minus some. This table holds around 150,000 clones, roughly four fifths found once. With V trimmed by 5 bases and J by 7 bases, 10 bases remained unmatched. The CDR3 has 15 residues. Germline loops: CDR1 MDHEN, CDR2 SYDVKM. Sequencing used PBMCs or T cells enriched from blood (not recorded which). This TCR was sampled from a man aged 50 or older who had recovered from COVID-19. The rearrangement links TRBV28 to TRBJ2-5; 10 bases line up with TRBD2. Written as DNA, the CDR3 is TGTGCCAGCAGTGCCGCTAGCGGGGGAAAGAGGACCCAGTACTTC. It specifies CASSAASGGKRTQYF.